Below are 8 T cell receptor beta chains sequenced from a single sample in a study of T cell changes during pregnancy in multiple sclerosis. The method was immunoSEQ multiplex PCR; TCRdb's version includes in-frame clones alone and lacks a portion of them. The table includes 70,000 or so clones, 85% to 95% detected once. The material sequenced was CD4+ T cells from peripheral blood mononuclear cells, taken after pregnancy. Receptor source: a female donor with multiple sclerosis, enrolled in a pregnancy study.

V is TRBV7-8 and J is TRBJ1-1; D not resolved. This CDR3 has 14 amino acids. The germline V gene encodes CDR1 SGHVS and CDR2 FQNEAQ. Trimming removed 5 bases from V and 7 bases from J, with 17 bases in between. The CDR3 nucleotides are TGTGCCAGCAGCCCCGGATCGGGAGGAAGTGAAGCTTTCTTT. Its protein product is CASSPGSGGSEAFF.

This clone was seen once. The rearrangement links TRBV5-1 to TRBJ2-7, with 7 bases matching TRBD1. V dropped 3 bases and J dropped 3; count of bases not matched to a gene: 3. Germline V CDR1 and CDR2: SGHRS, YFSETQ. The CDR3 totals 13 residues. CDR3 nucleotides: TGCGCCAGCAGCTCGTACAGGGGCTACGAGCAGTACTTC. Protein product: CASSSYRGYEQYF.

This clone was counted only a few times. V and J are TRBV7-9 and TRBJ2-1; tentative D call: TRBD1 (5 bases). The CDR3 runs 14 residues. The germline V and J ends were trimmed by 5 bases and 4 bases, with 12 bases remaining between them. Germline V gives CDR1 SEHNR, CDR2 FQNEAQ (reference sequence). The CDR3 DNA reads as TGTGCCAGCAGCCAGGGTATCCGGTACAATGAGCAGTTCTTC. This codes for CASSQGIRYNEQFF.

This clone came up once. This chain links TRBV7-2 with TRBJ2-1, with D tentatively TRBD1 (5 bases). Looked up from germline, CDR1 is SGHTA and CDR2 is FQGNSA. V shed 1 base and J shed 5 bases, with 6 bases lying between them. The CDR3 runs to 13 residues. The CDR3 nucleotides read TGTGCCAGCAGCTTAGGACAGAACAATGAGCAGTTCTTC. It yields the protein CASSLGQNNEQFF.

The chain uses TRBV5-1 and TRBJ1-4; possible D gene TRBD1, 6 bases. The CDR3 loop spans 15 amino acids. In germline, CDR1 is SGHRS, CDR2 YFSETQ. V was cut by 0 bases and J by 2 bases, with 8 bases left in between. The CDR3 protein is CASSLGTATNEKLFF. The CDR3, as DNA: TGCGCCAGCAGCTTGGGGACAGCCACTAATGAAAAACTGTTTTTT.

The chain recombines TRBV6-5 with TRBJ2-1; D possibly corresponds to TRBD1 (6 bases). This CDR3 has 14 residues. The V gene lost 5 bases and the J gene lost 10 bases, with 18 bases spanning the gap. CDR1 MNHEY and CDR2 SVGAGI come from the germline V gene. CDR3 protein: CASSPRTARDEQFF. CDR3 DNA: TGTGCCAGCAGTCCCCGGACAGCCCGGGACGAGCAGTTCTTC.

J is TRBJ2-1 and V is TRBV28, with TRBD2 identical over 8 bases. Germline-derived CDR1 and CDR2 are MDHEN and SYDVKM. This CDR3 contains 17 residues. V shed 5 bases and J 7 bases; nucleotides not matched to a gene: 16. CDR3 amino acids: CASSPLSSGRKVNEQFF. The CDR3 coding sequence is TGTGCCAGCAGTCCCCTATCTAGCGGGCGTAAAGTGAATGAGCAGTTCTTC. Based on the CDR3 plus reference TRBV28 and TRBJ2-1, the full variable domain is DVKVTQSSRYLVKRTGEKVFLECVQDMDHENMFWYRQDPGLGLRLIYFSYDVKMKEKGDIPEGYSVSREKKERFSLILESASTNQTSMYLCASSPLSSGRKVNEQFFGPGTRLTVL.

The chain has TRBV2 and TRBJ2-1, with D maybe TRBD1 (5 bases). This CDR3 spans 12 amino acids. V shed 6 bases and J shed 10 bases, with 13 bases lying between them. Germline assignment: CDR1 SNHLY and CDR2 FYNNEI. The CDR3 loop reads CASRLSQGEQFF. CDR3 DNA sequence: TGTGCCAGCAGGCTCTCCCAGGGAGAGCAGTTCTTC.